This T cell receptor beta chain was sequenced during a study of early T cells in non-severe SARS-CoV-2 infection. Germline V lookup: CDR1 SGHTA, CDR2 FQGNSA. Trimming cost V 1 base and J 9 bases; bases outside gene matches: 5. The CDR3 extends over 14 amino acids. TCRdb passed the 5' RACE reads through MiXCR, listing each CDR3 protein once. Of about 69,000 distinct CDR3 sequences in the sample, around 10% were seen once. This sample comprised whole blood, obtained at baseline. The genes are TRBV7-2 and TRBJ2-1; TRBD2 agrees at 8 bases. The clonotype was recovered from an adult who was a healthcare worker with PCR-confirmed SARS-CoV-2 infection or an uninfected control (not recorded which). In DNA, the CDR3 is TGTGCCAGCAGCTTAGGTGGGACTAGTGGTGAGCAGTTCTTC. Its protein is CASSLGGTSGEQFF. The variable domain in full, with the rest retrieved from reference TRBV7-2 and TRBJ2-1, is GAGVSQSPSNKVTEKGKDVELRCDPISGHTALYWYRQSLGQGLEFLIYFQGNSAPDKSGLPSDRFSAERTGGSVSTLTIQRTQQEDSAVYLCASSLGGTSGEQFFGPGTRLTVL.